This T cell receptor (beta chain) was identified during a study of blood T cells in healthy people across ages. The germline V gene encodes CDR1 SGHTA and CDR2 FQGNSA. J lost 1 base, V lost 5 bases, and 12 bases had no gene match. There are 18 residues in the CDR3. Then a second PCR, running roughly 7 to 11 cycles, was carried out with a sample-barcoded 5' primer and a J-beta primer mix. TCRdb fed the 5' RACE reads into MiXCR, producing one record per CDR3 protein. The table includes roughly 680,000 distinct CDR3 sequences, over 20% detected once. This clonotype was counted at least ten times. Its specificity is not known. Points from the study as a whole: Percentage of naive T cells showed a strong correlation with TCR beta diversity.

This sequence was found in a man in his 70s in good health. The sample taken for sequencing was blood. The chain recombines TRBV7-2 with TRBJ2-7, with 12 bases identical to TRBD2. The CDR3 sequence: CASSHGLAGTVLSYEQYF. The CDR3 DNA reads TGTGCCAGCAGCCATGGACTAGCGGGGACTGTACTTTCCTACGAGCAGTACTTC.